Each of the 28 T cell receptor beta chains below was sequenced from the same sample in a study of T cell repertoires in cytomegalovirus infection. The antigens these receptors bind are not known. MiXCR, run by TCRdb on the reads, gives a single entry per CDR3 protein. This sample has more than 250,000 distinct CDR3 sequences; roughly 25% occur once, and the top ten carry about an eighth. The sequencing used cultured PBMCs, collected from culture after CMV antigen stimulation. The origin of the receptors is a human donor in good health (CMV status not recorded). Some clones in this sample may be carry-over from other donors' samples.

This sequence joins TRBV4-3 and TRBJ1-2, with D uncertain. Trimming shortened V by 0 bases and J by 3 bases, and 8 bases separated the two germline ends. This CDR3 contains 14 residues. CDR1 is LGHNA and CDR2 is YSLEER in the germline V gene. CDR3 nucleotide sequence: TGCGCCAGCAGCCAAGAGGTCACCGACTATGGCTACACCTTC. Translated: CASSQEVTDYGYTF.

V is TRBV19 and J is TRBJ2-7, with 8 bases fitting TRBD2. Germline V gives CDR1 LNHDA, CDR2 SQIVND (reference sequence). V was pared by 6 bases and J by 0 bases, with 7 bases of the junction left unmatched. The CDR3 extends over 15 amino acids. The CDR3 DNA reads as TGTGCCAGTAGGATTAGCGGGGCGAACTCCTACGAGCAGTACTTC. Its protein is CASRISGANSYEQYF.

This clonotype was recorded many times. The V gene is TRBV5-1, the J gene TRBJ2-1, with 11 nucleotides matching TRBD2. Germline-derived CDR1 and CDR2 are SGHRS and YFSETQ. V trimming: 3 bases; J trimming: 3 bases; junction bases outside the gene matches: 8. The CDR3 is 17 residues long. CDR3 DNA: TGCGCCAGCAGCTGGACTAGCGGGCGGTTTGGCTACAATGAGCAGTTCTTC. Its translation: CASSWTSGRFGYNEQFF. Combining the CDR3 with reference TRBV5-1 and TRBJ2-1 gives the whole variable domain KAGVTQTPRYLIKTRGQQVTLSCSPISGHRSVSWYQQTPGQGLQFLFEYFSETQRNKGNFPGRFSGRQFSNSRSEMNVSTLELGDSALYLCASSWTSGRFGYNEQFFGPGTRLTVL.

This clonotype was observed a few times. The chain recombines TRBV6-5 with TRBJ2-5, with TRBD2 matching over 15 bases. The CDR3 consists of 17 residues. CDR1 and CDR2 (germline): MNHEY, SVGAGI. With V trimmed by 0 bases and J by 5 bases, 4 bases remained unmatched. In DNA form, the CDR3 reads TGTGCCAGCAGTTACTCGCCGGGACTAGCGGGAGGCGAGACCCAGTACTTC. Its translation is CASSYSPGLAGGETQYF.

This rearrangement joins TRBV29-1 to TRBJ2-3, with unresolved D. The CDR3 extends over 16 amino acids. Trimming stripped 0 bases from V and 0 bases from J, with 13 bases between. Germline lookup yields CDR1 SQVTM and CDR2 ANQGSEA. The CDR3: CSVEDETRASTDTQYF. CDR3 nucleotides: TGCAGCGTTGAAGATGAAACTCGCGCTAGCACAGATACGCAGTATTTT.

CDR3 sequence: CASSLGLSGSRARPEQYV. The CDR3 bases are TGTGCCAGCAGCTTAGGTTTGAGCGGGAGTAGGGCCCGTCCCGAGCAGTACGTC. The rearrangement uses TRBV7-2 and TRBJ2-7; 8 nucleotides align to TRBD2. The ends lost 1 base at V and 6 bases at J; junction bases unmatched: 17. The CDR3 is 18 residues long. Germline CDR1 and CDR2: SGHTA and FQGNSA.

The table lists this clonotype with a few counts. The chain is built from TRBV6-1 and TRBJ2-5; D uncertain. The CDR3 has 14 amino acids. CDR1 and CDR2 from the germline V gene are MNHNS and SASEGT. Trimming took off 4 bases at V and 0 bases at J, with 9 bases between the two ends. CDR3 nucleotide sequence: TGTGCCAGCAGTGCGTGGCCGAACCAAGAGACCCAGTACTTC. This translates into CASSAWPNQETQYF.

This chain joins TRBV7-6 and TRBJ1-2, with 7 bases matching TRBD1. J was trimmed by 1 base and V by 5 bases; bases with no gene match: 4. In germline, CDR1 is SGHVS, CDR2 FNYEAQ. The CDR3 covers 14 residues. The CDR3 protein is CASSARDSNYGYTF. The CDR3 DNA sequence: TGTGCCAGCAGCGCCCGGGACAGTAACTATGGCTACACCTTC.

The DNA for the CDR3 is TGTGCCAGCAGCCCGGGCCACAACACAGATACGCAGTATTTT. Residues: CASSPGHNTDTQYF. This rearrangement joins TRBV7-3 to TRBJ2-3; D is undetermined. V shed 5 bases and J shed 2 bases, with 11 bases lying between them. The length of the CDR3 is 14 residues. Germline-derived CDR1 and CDR2 are SGHTA and FQGTGA.

This clonotype was recorded a few times. The chain links TRBV6-1 to TRBJ1-1; TRBD1 matches 12 bases. Germline V gene sequence: CDR1 MNHNS, CDR2 SASEGT. There are 15 residues in the CDR3. After removal of 3 bases from V and 5 bases from J, the junction contained 4 bases not matched to a gene. The CDR3 bases are TGTGCCAGCAGTGACGGGGACAGGGGGCAAACTGAAGCTTTCTTT. Translated: CASSDGDRGQTEAFF.

This CDR3 is CATKIYRDRDTEAFF. The CDR3 DNA follows: TGTGCCACCAAGATATACCGGGACAGGGACACTGAAGCTTTCTTT. The chain couples TRBV27 to TRBJ1-1; 9 bases are a match to TRBD1. With V trimmed by 10 bases and J by 3 bases, 12 bases remained unmatched. CDR1 MNHEY and CDR2 SMNVEV come from the germline V gene (reference sequence). The CDR3 covers 15 residues.

In its sample, this clonotype was seen a few times. The chain couples TRBV29-1 to TRBJ2-3; 12 bases line up with TRBD2. V lost 4 bases and J lost 2; bases outside the gene matches: 4. The CDR3 spans 15 residues. Germline loops: CDR1 SQVTM, CDR2 ANQGSEA. CDR3: CSVGRLAGDTDTQYF. The DNA of the CDR3 is TGCAGCGTTGGGAGACTAGCGGGAGACACAGATACGCAGTATTTT.

This sequence joins TRBV7-6 and TRBJ2-4, with D perhaps TRBD1 (6 bases). V lost 5 bases and J 2 bases, leaving 10 bases between the germline ends. The CDR3 sequence is 14 residues long. Germline V gives CDR1 SGHVS, CDR2 FNYEAQ. The CDR3 DNA reads TGTGCCAGCAGCCCCTGGGACACCAAAAACATTCAGTACTTC. It encodes CASSPWDTKNIQYF.

This clonotype was seen only a few times. The CDR3 spells CSAPSGGTGVIDNQPQHF. In DNA, the CDR3 is TGCAGTGCCCCTTCCGGAGGGACAGGGGTTATTGACAATCAGCCCCAGCATTTT. The genes are TRBV20-1 and TRBJ1-5; 10 bases fit TRBD1. The trim removed 6 bases at V and 3 bases at J, leaving 17 bases unmatched. Germline-derived CDR1 and CDR2 are DFQATT and SNEGSKA (reference sequence). The CDR3 is 18 amino acids.

There are a few counts of this clonotype. This rearrangement joins TRBV12-3 or TRBV12-4 to TRBJ2-1, with a possible D match to TRBD1 (5 bases). The CDR3 contains 13 residues. Trimming removed 6 bases from V and 6 bases from J, with 12 bases in between. The CDR3 is CASRIQGGNEQFF. The CDR3 coding sequence is TGTGCCAGCAGAATCCAGGGCGGCAATGAGCAGTTCTTC.

This clonotype was seen more than once but under ten times. The chain carries TRBV4-1 and TRBJ1-2; D possibly corresponds to TRBD1 (6 bases). V was cut by 1 base and J by 0 bases, with 9 bases left in between. The CDR3 contains 15 residues. Germline V gives CDR1 MGHRA, CDR2 YSYEKL. CDR3 in DNA: TGCGCCAGCAGCCAAGTTCAGGGGACTAACTATGGCTACACCTTC. It codes for CASSQVQGTNYGYTF.

This clonotype appeared many times. V gene TRBV7-2 combines with J gene TRBJ2-5; a weak D match, TRBD2 (6 bases). Per germline, CDR1 SGHTA and CDR2 FQGNSA. This CDR3 contains 16 residues. Trimming took off 1 base at V and 2 bases at J, with 14 bases between the two ends. CDR3 amino acids: CASSLEFFAGQETQYF. The DNA for the CDR3 is TGTGCCAGCAGCTTAGAGTTCTTTGCGGGGCAAGAGACCCAGTACTTC.

The sample holds one count of this clonotype. This chain uses TRBV28 with TRBJ1-6; unclear D gene. The CDR3 extends over 11 amino acids. V lost 6 bases, J lost 9 bases, and 6 bases lay in between. The V gene's germline CDR1 is MDHEN and CDR2 SYDVKM. The CDR3 spells CASRAGSPLHF. As DNA, the CDR3 is TGTGCCAGCAGGGCAGGTTCACCCCTCCACTTT.

This clonotype has a handful of counts. This rearrangement joins TRBV19 to TRBJ2-3; D is tentatively TRBD1 or TRBD2 (5 bases each). CDR1 is LNHDA and CDR2 is SQIVND in the germline V gene (reference sequence). The CDR3 contains 13 residues. Trimming took 5 bases from V and 4 from J, leaving 10 bases between them. CDR3 sequence: CASSPRGADTQYF. The CDR3 DNA follows: TGTGCCAGTAGTCCGAGGGGTGCAGATACGCAGTATTTT.

The rearrangement joins TRBV25-1 to TRBJ2-5; D is undetermined. V shed 7 bases and J shed 5 bases, with 2 bases lying between them. The length of the CDR3 is 9 residues. Germline assignment: CDR1 MGHDK and CDR2 SYGVNS. CDR3 nucleotides: TGTGCCAGCACCGAGACCCAGTACTTC. Protein sequence: CASTETQYF.

The V gene is TRBV6-5, the J gene TRBJ2-7, with D unresolved. V was pared by 5 bases and J by 0 bases, with 8 bases between. Germline V gives CDR1 MNHEY, CDR2 SVGAGI. The length of the CDR3 is 13 residues. In DNA form, the CDR3 reads TGTGCCAGCAGTGTTCCCAGCTCCTACGAGCAGTACTTC. It encodes CASSVPSSYEQYF.

This clonotype was seen at least ten times. The CDR3 region is CASSLGVGRGRTDTQYF. Written as DNA, the CDR3 is TGTGCCAGCAGCTTAGGGGTCGGGAGGGGGCGCACAGATACGCAGTATTTT. The chain links TRBV7-2 to TRBJ2-3; TRBD2 is a possible D gene (8 bases). CDR3 length: 17 residues. V was pared by 1 base and J by 1 base, with 15 bases between. Germline lookup yields CDR1 SGHTA and CDR2 FQGNSA.

The chain recombines TRBV27 with TRBJ1-1; the D is unclear. Deletions cut 6 bases from V and 1 base from J, with 9 bases between. The CDR3 has 13 amino acids. Germline lookup yields CDR1 MNHEY and CDR2 SMNVEV (reference sequence). CDR3 sequence: CASSRPQNTEAFF. The CDR3 DNA reads as TGTGCCAGCAGCCGGCCCCAGAACACTGAAGCTTTCTTT.

The sample holds many counts of this clonotype. The J gene is TRBJ1-5, the V gene TRBV7-2; tentative D call: TRBD1 (6 bases). Germline lookup yields CDR1 SGHTA and CDR2 FQGNSA. The CDR3 length is 19 residues. V lost 2 bases and J 1 base, leaving 21 bases between the germline ends. Here the CDR3 reads CASSLRLTGMGMSNQPQHF. CDR3 DNA sequence: TGTGCCAGCAGCTTACGCCTTACAGGGATGGGTATGAGCAATCAGCCCCAGCATTTT.

This clonotype has just a few counts. The chain recombines TRBV6-2 or TRBV6-3 with TRBJ2-7; no clear D. The V gene's germline CDR1 is MNHEY and CDR2 SVGEGT. V was pared by 2 bases and J by 3 bases, with 8 bases between. The CDR3 length is 13 residues. In DNA, the CDR3 is TGTGCCAGCAGTTACCCATACAACTACGAGCAGTACTTC. Its translation: CASSYPYNYEQYF.

This clonotype was detected a few times. The rearrangement uses TRBV20-1 and TRBJ2-1; TRBD1 might be the D (6 bases). The CDR3 is made up of 15 amino acids. Trimming took 0 bases from V and 3 from J, leaving 12 bases between them. Germline CDR1 is DFQATT and CDR2 is SNEGSKA (reference sequence). The CDR3 loop reads CSARDQDSFYNEQFF. DNA of the CDR3: TGCAGTGCTAGAGATCAGGACAGCTTCTACAATGAGCAGTTCTTC.

The chain is built from TRBV9 and TRBJ2-2; the D gene is possibly TRBD1 (6 bases). The germline V gene has CDR1 SGDLS and CDR2 YYNGEE. The V end was cut by 4 bases, the J end by 2 bases, with 12 bases between. The CDR3 spans 15 residues. DNA for the CDR3: TGTGCCAGCAGCTTCGTGGGGGCTAACACCGGGGAGCTGTTTTTT. It translates to CASSFVGANTGELFF.

This clonotype was counted a few times. This chain joins TRBV18 and TRBJ1-5; D unresolved. Trimming took off 1 base at V and 5 bases at J, with 15 bases between the two ends. Per germline, CDR1 KGHSH and CDR2 LQKENI. The CDR3 spans 16 residues. The chain's CDR3 is CASSPQTPGGDQPQHF. The CDR3, as DNA: TGTGCCAGCTCACCACAGACGCCAGGCGGGGATCAGCCCCAGCATTTT. The complete variable domain, with remaining parts taken from reference TRBV18 and TRBJ1-5, reads NAGVMQNPRHLVRRRGQEARLRCSPMKGHSHVYWYRQLPEEGLKFMVYLQKENIIDESGMPKERFSAEFPKEGPSILRIQQVVRGDSAAYFCASSPQTPGGDQPQHFGDGTRLSIL.